Listed here are 12 T cell receptor beta chains from one sample, sequenced in a study of CD8+ T cells in alopecia areata. It was cDNA, reverse transcribed from extracted RNA, that served as the sequencing template. The data were produced by immunoSEQ multiplex PCR, yet TCRdb's version contains in-frame clones alone and is incomplete. The sample yields some 220,000 clones, approximately 57% seen once. The treatment is: oral pan-JAK inhibitor, 5-10 mg twice daily. The source material was CD4+ T cells sorted from blood, sampled at week 4, from a patient treated with tofacitinib. All receptors come from a human donor with alopecia areata.

This clone came up a few times. CDR3 residues: CATGQGLRYTF. The CDR3 DNA reads as TGTGCCACCGGACAGGGTTTACGCTACACCTTC. The V gene is TRBV19, the J gene TRBJ1-2; 8 bases match TRBD1. There are 11 residues in the CDR3. The germline CDR1 and CDR2 sequences are LNHDA and SQIVND (reference sequence). V dropped 10 bases and J dropped 9; count of bases not matched to a gene: 7.

The chain employs TRBV27 and TRBJ2-7; D gene ambiguous. Deletions cut 3 bases from V and 0 bases from J, with 9 bases between. The CDR3 consists of 14 residues. In germline, CDR1 is MNHEY, CDR2 SMNVEV (reference sequence). As DNA, the CDR3 is TGTGCCAGCAGTTTTCGGGCAGACTCCTACGAGCAGTACTTC. Residues: CASSFRADSYEQYF.

V gene TRBV5-1 combines with J gene TRBJ1-1, with D tentatively TRBD1 (5 bases). Germline V gene data show CDR1 as SGHRS and CDR2 as YFSETQ. CDR3 length: 13 residues. Between the trimmed V and J ends, which lost 4 bases and 1 base, there was a span of 8 bases. CDR3 in DNA: TGCGCCAGCAGCAATGACAGGAACACTGAAGCTTTCTTT. Protein product: CASSNDRNTEAFF.

This clone came up a few times. The chain recombines TRBV29-1 with TRBJ2-2; 9 bases fit TRBD1. The V gene's germline CDR1 is SQVTM and CDR2 ANQGSEA. V was pared by 7 bases and J by 2 bases, with 8 bases of the junction left unmatched. The CDR3 spans 15 residues. Here the CDR3 reads CSADRGDVNTGELFF. DNA of the CDR3: TGCAGCGCCGACAGGGGGGATGTCAACACCGGGGAGCTGTTTTTT.

The count of this clone is one. CDR3 bases: TGTGCCAGCACCCCGGGACTAGCGGCGATGGATACGCAGTATTTT. Encoded protein: CASTPGLAAMDTQYF. This chain links TRBV28 with TRBJ2-3; 11 bases line up with TRBD2. Germline loops: CDR1 MDHEN, CDR2 SYDVKM. V was clipped by 7 bases and J by 6 bases; unmatched bases: 9. CDR3 size: 15 residues.

The chain has TRBV14 and TRBJ2-2; no reliable D call. The V end was cut by 4 bases, the J end by 7 bases, with 7 bases between. Germline CDR1 and CDR2: SGHDN and FVKESK. This CDR3 contains 12 residues. CDR3 region: CASSPWSGELFF. The CDR3 bases are TGTGCCAGCAGCCCCTGGAGCGGGGAGCTGTTTTTT.

This chain joins TRBV2 and TRBJ2-7; D gene ambiguous. Germline CDR1 is SNHLY and CDR2 is FYNNEI. V was cut by 3 bases and J by 3 bases, with 15 bases left in between. This CDR3 is built from 15 residues. In nucleotides, the CDR3 is TGTGCCAGCAGTGAGTCCCCGGGTGGAGTCTACGAGCAGTACTTC. Protein: CASSESPGGVYEQYF.

This clone came up a few times. J is TRBJ2-7 and V is TRBV4-3, with TRBD1 matching over 7 bases. This CDR3 has 15 residues. Germline lookup yields CDR1 LGHNA and CDR2 YSLEER. The J segment lost 3 bases and the V segment lost 0 bases, leaving 5 bases of the junction unmatched. CDR3: CASSQEGTAHYEQYF. The CDR3 DNA follows: TGCGCCAGCAGCCAAGAGGGGACAGCCCACTACGAGCAGTACTTC.

This rearrangement joins TRBV6-5 to TRBJ1-1, with D perhaps TRBD1 (6 bases). The CDR3 has 14 residues. CDR1 and CDR2 (germline): MNHEY, SVGAGI. V lost 6 bases, J lost 1 base, and 12 bases lay in between. The CDR3 reads CASRRRTANTEAFF. CDR3 in DNA: TGTGCCAGCAGAAGGAGGACAGCGAACACTGAAGCTTTCTTT.

The genes are TRBV4-3 and TRBJ2-1, with a possible D match to TRBD1 (6 bases). Germline V gene data show CDR1 as LGHNA and CDR2 as YSLEER. V gave up 0 bases and J gave up 9 bases, with 15 bases separating them. The CDR3 length is 15 residues. CDR3: CASSQDWVGAGEQFF. For the CDR3, the DNA is TGCGCCAGCAGCCAAGATTGGGTGGGGGCAGGTGAGCAGTTCTTC.

The chain carries TRBV4-1 and TRBJ1-6, with TRBD1 as a possible D gene (5 bases). The CDR3 has 16 amino acids. Germline values: CDR1 MGHRA, CDR2 YSYEKL. V was clipped by 0 bases and J by 7 bases, with 13 bases between them. The CDR3 DNA is TGCGCCAGCAGCCAAGATCTGGGGGGTGGGAATTCACCCCTCCACTTT. Its translation: CASSQDLGGGNSPLHF.

The CDR3 sequence: CSVELAGGQFF. CDR3 DNA sequence: TGCAGCGTTGAACTAGCGGGGGGGCAGTTCTTC. This rearrangement joins TRBV29-1 to TRBJ2-1, with 11 bases aligning to TRBD2. Per the germline V gene, CDR1 is SQVTM and CDR2 is ANQGSEA. There are 11 residues in the CDR3. Trimming took 2 bases from V and 12 from J; bases not matched to a gene: 0.